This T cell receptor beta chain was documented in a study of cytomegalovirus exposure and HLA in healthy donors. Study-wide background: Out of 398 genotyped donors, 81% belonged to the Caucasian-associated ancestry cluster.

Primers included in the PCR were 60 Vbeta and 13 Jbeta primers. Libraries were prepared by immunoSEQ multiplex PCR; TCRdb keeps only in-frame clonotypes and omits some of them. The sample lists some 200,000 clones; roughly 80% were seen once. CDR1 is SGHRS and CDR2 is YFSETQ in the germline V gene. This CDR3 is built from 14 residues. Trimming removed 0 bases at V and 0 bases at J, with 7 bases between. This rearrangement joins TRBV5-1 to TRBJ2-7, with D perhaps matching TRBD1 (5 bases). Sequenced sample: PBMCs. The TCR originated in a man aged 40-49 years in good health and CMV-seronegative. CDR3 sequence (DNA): TGCGCCAGCAGCTTGGAAGGACACTCCTACGAGCAGTACTTC. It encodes CASSLEGHSYEQYF. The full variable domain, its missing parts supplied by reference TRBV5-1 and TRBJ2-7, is KAGVTQTPRYLIKTRGQQVTLSCSPISGHRSVSWYQQTPGQGLQFLFEYFSETQRNKGNFPGRFSGRQFSNSRSEMNVSTLELGDSALYLCASSLEGHSYEQYFGPGTRLTVT.